These 32 T cell receptor beta chains share one sample of origin, sequenced in a study of radiotherapy plus CTLA-4 blockade in lung cancer. The data were produced by immunoSEQ multiplex PCR, yet TCRdb's version contains in-frame clones alone and is incomplete. The data contain tens of thousands of clones, about 86% of them singletons. The material was peripheral blood, obtained from a patient treated with radiotherapy plus ipilimumab. Receptor source: a human donor with non-small cell lung cancer who had a partial response to radiotherapy plus ipilimumab.

This clone showed up just once. The rearrangement links TRBV30 to TRBJ1-1, with TRBD1 identical over 7 bases. This CDR3 contains 15 residues. Trimming took 7 bases from V and 0 from J; bases not matched to a gene: 11. Germline assignment: CDR1 GTSNPN and CDR2 SVGIG (reference sequence). The CDR3 region is CAFTHGTAMNTEAFF. CDR3 DNA: TGTGCCTTTACTCACGGGACAGCCATGAACACTGAAGCTTTCTTT.

This rearrangement joins TRBV28 to TRBJ2-7; 7 bases align to TRBD2. The CDR3 loop spans 13 amino acids. The germline CDR1 and CDR2 sequences are MDHEN and SYDVKM. V gave up 7 bases and J gave up 4 bases; unmatched junction bases: 7. The CDR3 region is CASTGGRVYEQYF. For the CDR3, the DNA is TGTGCCAGCACCGGGGGGAGAGTTTACGAGCAGTACTTC.

This clone was detected only once. The V and J genes are TRBV18 and TRBJ1-6, with 7 bases that match TRBD1. This CDR3 contains 16 residues. Germline CDR1 reads KGHSH; CDR2 reads LQKENI. V shed 4 bases, J shed 7 bases, and the junction held 10 bases outside the gene matches. The chain's CDR3 is CASSLRQGNENSPLHF. The CDR3 coding sequence is TGTGCCAGCTCACTACGACAGGGCAACGAAAATTCACCCCTCCACTTT.

The chain recombines TRBV2 with TRBJ2-6; the D is unclear. Germline-derived CDR1 and CDR2 are SNHLY and FYNNEI. Trimming took 6 bases from V and 1 from J, leaving 7 bases between them. The CDR3 totals 14 residues. The CDR3 loop reads CASRRGSGANVLTF. The CDR3 bases are TGTGCCAGCAGGCGAGGATCTGGGGCCAACGTCCTGACTTTC.

The chain links TRBV6-5 to TRBJ1-6; TRBD1 matches 8 bases. V lost 4 bases and J lost 9; bases outside the gene matches: 11. Germline loops: CDR1 MNHEY, CDR2 SVGAGI. The CDR3 extends over 16 amino acids. The CDR3 coding sequence is TGTGCCAGCAGTTCCCCCGCCGGGACAGGCCGTTCACCCCTCCACTTT. Translation: CASSSPAGTGRSPLHF.

This sequence joins TRBV5-4 and TRBJ2-3; 7 positions agree with TRBD2. The V segment lost 3 bases and the J segment 6 bases; nucleotides outside the gene matches: 16. The CDR3 is 17 residues long. Germline assignment: CDR1 SGHNT and CDR2 YYREEE (reference sequence). CDR3 region: CASSSNNGRLATDTQYF. CDR3 DNA sequence: TGTGCCAGCAGCTCCAATAACGGCCGACTAGCCACTGATACGCAGTATTTT.

The chain is built from TRBV6-5 and TRBJ2-7, with 9 bases lining up with TRBD1. V lost 5 bases and J lost 2; bases outside the gene matches: 7. The CDR3 is 15 amino acids. CDR1 is MNHEY and CDR2 is SVGAGI in the germline V gene. The CDR3 bases are TGTGCCAGCAGTGGGGGGACAGGGAACCCCTACGAGCAGTACTTC. It is translated as CASSGGTGNPYEQYF.

This clone showed up just a few times. V gene TRBV4-1 combines with J gene TRBJ2-2, with D possibly TRBD2 on 7 matching bases. Trimming stripped 3 bases from V and 6 bases from J, with 20 bases between. This CDR3 contains 17 residues. The germline CDR1 and CDR2 sequences are MGHRA and YSYEKL. DNA of the CDR3: TGCGCCAGCAGCCAGGATGCCGAGGGGGGGCTGGCCGGGGAGCTGTTTTTT. Translated: CASSQDAEGGLAGELFF.

DNA of the CDR3: TGCGCCAGCAGCCCGGAACGCATCGGCGGTGGGAATGAGCAGTTCTTC. Translated: CASSPERIGGGNEQFF. The rearrangement links TRBV5-1 to TRBJ2-1; D remains ambiguous. Between the trimmed V and J ends, which lost 4 bases and 7 bases, there was a span of 21 bases. Germline CDR1 reads SGHRS; CDR2 reads YFSETQ. The CDR3 totals 16 residues.

The chain is built from TRBV27 and TRBJ1-1; D is undetermined. Trimming cost V 5 bases and J 3 bases, with 13 bases left between them. Germline assignment: CDR1 MNHEY and CDR2 SMNVEV (reference sequence). The CDR3 spans 14 residues. CDR3 nucleotide sequence: TGTGCCAGCAGTCCAGCAGGTGGTTACACTGAAGCTTTCTTT. Residues: CASSPAGGYTEAFF.

This sequence joins TRBV28 and TRBJ2-3; TRBD2 matches at 12 bases. Trimming at V came to 6 bases and at J to 8 bases, leaving 6 bases not matched to a gene. The CDR3 is 14 residues long. From germline, CDR1 is MDHEN and CDR2 SYDVKM. CDR3 region: CASRSTSGSSTQYF. In nucleotides, the CDR3 is TGTGCCAGCAGGTCGACTAGCGGGAGCAGTACGCAGTATTTT.

The count of this clone is one. The V gene is TRBV19, the J gene TRBJ1-5; TRBD1 matches 9 bases. The germline V gene has CDR1 LNHDA and CDR2 SQIVND (reference sequence). The CDR3 spans 17 residues. Trimming cost V 1 base and J 7 bases; bases outside gene matches: 11. The CDR3 is CASSIVGGQGRRQPQHF. CDR3 bases: TGTGCCAGTAGTATAGTTGGAGGACAGGGGAGGCGGCAGCCCCAGCATTTT.

The gene calls are TRBV27 and TRBJ2-5; 12 bases map to TRBD2. Germline lookup yields CDR1 MNHEY and CDR2 SMNVEV (reference sequence). This CDR3 region has 15 residues. Trimming at V came to 3 bases and at J to 4 bases, leaving 3 bases not matched to a gene. CDR3 sequence reads: CASSFEGLAGETQYF. The DNA of the CDR3 is TGTGCCAGCAGTTTTGAGGGACTAGCGGGAGAGACCCAGTACTTC.

This rearrangement joins TRBV7-6 to TRBJ2-7; TRBD2 might be the D (6 bases). CDR1 and CDR2 from the germline V gene are SGHVS and FNYEAQ. The V end was cut by 2 bases, the J end by 1 base, with 9 bases between. CDR3 length: 14 amino acids. The CDR3 nucleotides are TGTGCCAGCAGCTTAAGGGGAGGTTCCTACGAGCAGTACTTC. It translates to CASSLRGGSYEQYF.

This clone was seen a handful of times. The V gene is TRBV14, the J gene TRBJ1-4; a weak D match, TRBD1 (5 bases). CDR1 is SGHDN and CDR2 is FVKESK in the germline V gene. V lost 1 base and J lost 8, with 14 bases in between. This CDR3 is 15 amino acids long. CDR3 region: CASSQGGQGIEKLFF. The CDR3 DNA reads as TGTGCCAGCAGCCAAGGTGGGCAGGGAATCGAAAAACTGTTTTTT. Filled out from reference TRBV14 and TRBJ1-4, the complete variable domain reads EAGVTQFPSHSVIEKGQTVTLRCDPISGHDNLYWYRRVMGKEIKFLLHFVKESKQDESGMPNNRFLAERTGGTYSTLKVQPAELEDSGVYFCASSQGGQGIEKLFFGSGTQLSVL.

V usage is TRBV5-6 and J usage is TRBJ2-3, with D unresolved. This CDR3 spans 14 amino acids. CDR1 and CDR2 (germline): SGHDT, YYEEEE. Trimming pared 2 bases from V and 5 bases from J, leaving 12 bases between. The CDR3 DNA reads as TGTGCCAGCAGCTTAGAAAAGCGAGTAGATACGCAGTATTTT. This gives the protein CASSLEKRVDTQYF.

The chain links TRBV27 to TRBJ2-1; TRBD2 agrees at 12 bases. V gave up 6 bases and J gave up 9 bases; unmatched junction bases: 6. Germline V gene data show CDR1 as MNHEY and CDR2 as SMNVEV (reference sequence). The CDR3 extends over 14 amino acids. This CDR3 reads CASSLTSGRIEQFF. In nucleotides, the CDR3 is TGTGCCAGCAGCCTGACTAGCGGGAGAATTGAGCAGTTCTTC.

J is TRBJ2-4 and V is TRBV5-8, with 9 nucleotides matching TRBD1. The CDR3 spans 13 residues. V shed 4 bases, J shed 7 bases, and the junction held 3 bases outside the gene matches. Germline V gene data show CDR1 as SGHTS and CDR2 as YDEGEE. The chain's CDR3 is CASSPGTGNIQYF. In DNA, the CDR3 is TGTGCCAGCAGCCCCGGGACAGGGAACATTCAGTACTTC.

This clone was recorded a few times. The CDR3 reads CASSGQVFSGNTIYF. DNA of the CDR3: TGTGCCAGCAGCGGTCAGGTGTTCTCTGGAAACACCATATATTTT. The V gene is TRBV7-9, the J gene TRBJ1-3; D gene unclear. This CDR3 spans 15 amino acids. V was pared by 5 bases and J by 0 bases, with 11 bases between. Germline CDR1 is SEHNR and CDR2 is FQNEAQ (reference sequence).

The CDR3 DNA is TGCGCCAGCAGCGCAGACAGGGAGGCCGGGGAGCTGTTTTTT. Translating gives CASSADREAGELFF. The J gene is TRBJ2-2, the V gene TRBV5-1; D is perhaps TRBD1 (7 bases). V was cut by 4 bases and J by 6 bases, with 13 bases left in between. The CDR3 is made up of 14 amino acids. CDR1 is SGHRS, CDR2 YFSETQ, per germline.

The rearrangement uses TRBV5-1 and TRBJ1-2, with 9 bases aligning to TRBD1. V dropped 6 bases and J dropped 4; count of bases not matched to a gene: 7. Germline V lookup: CDR1 SGHRS, CDR2 YFSETQ. The CDR3 length is 14 residues. The CDR3 sequence: CASTWDREVYGYTF. As DNA, the CDR3 is TGCGCCAGCACATGGGACAGGGAAGTCTATGGCTACACCTTC.

J is TRBJ1-6 and V is TRBV27; D might be TRBD1 (6 bases). The CDR3 loop spans 17 amino acids. CDR1 is MNHEY and CDR2 is SMNVEV in the germline V gene (reference sequence). Trimming pared 3 bases from V and 6 bases from J, leaving 18 bases between. The CDR3 bases are TGTGCCAGCAGTTTCCCCCCAACAGGGCCGGTTAATTCACCCCTCCACTTT. The encoded protein is CASSFPPTGPVNSPLHF.

The J gene is TRBJ2-7, the V gene TRBV30; 8 nucleotides agree with TRBD1. The V gene's germline CDR1 is GTSNPN and CDR2 SVGIG (reference sequence). CDR3 length: 15 amino acids. V lost 0 bases, J lost 3 bases, and 7 bases stayed unmatched. As DNA, the CDR3 is TGTGCCTGGAGTGTCAGATCCGGGACAGGCTACGAGCAGTACTTC. Translation: CAWSVRSGTGYEQYF.

The rearrangement joins TRBV11-2 to TRBJ2-7, with TRBD1 matching over 7 bases. CDR1 SGHAT and CDR2 FQNNGV come from the germline V gene. After removal of 3 bases from V and 2 bases from J, the junction contained 4 bases not matched to a gene. CDR3 length: 14 residues. In DNA, the CDR3 is TGTGCCAGCAGCTTCGCCCAGGGGGCCTACGAGCAGTACTTC. Its protein product is CASSFAQGAYEQYF.

This clone appeared a single time. The chain couples TRBV7-2 to TRBJ2-1; 9 positions match TRBD2. V trimming: 1 base; J trimming: 10 bases; junction bases outside the gene matches: 8. In germline, CDR1 is SGHTA, CDR2 FQGNSA. The CDR3 contains 15 residues. This CDR3 is CASSLVGGRAEEQFF. The CDR3 DNA reads TGTGCCAGCAGCTTAGTTGGCGGGAGGGCCGAGGAGCAGTTCTTC.

The chain joins TRBV6-1 to TRBJ2-5, with 9 bases matching TRBD2. The CDR3 contains 15 residues. The germline gives CDR1 MNHNS, CDR2 SASEGT. With 2 bases clipped from V and 5 bases from J, the junction kept 6 bases outside the gene matches. The CDR3 sequence: CASSEIAGEYETQYF. CDR3 nucleotide sequence: TGTGCCAGCAGTGAAATAGCGGGAGAGTACGAGACCCAGTACTTC.

The chain recombines TRBV4-1 with TRBJ1-1; D unclear. This CDR3 is 13 amino acids long. Germline lookup yields CDR1 MGHRA and CDR2 YSYEKL. Deletions cut 1 base from V and 0 bases from J, with 3 bases between. CDR3 protein: CASSQVMNTEAFF. In nucleotides, the CDR3 is TGCGCCAGCAGCCAAGTAATGAACACTGAAGCTTTCTTT.

V and J are TRBV7-9 and TRBJ2-5; 12 positions agree with TRBD2. This CDR3 has 14 residues. CDR1 is SEHNR, CDR2 FQNEAQ, per germline (reference sequence). Trimming removed 5 bases from V and 4 bases from J; junction bases left unmatched: 2. CDR3 amino acids: CASSPGLAGETQYF. The CDR3 nucleotides are TGTGCCAGCAGCCCGGGACTAGCGGGAGAGACCCAGTACTTC.

V usage is TRBV7-3 and J usage is TRBJ2-1, with 11 bases lining up with TRBD2. V shed 6 bases and J 4 bases; nucleotides not matched to a gene: 5. The CDR3 length is 15 residues. Per the germline V gene, CDR1 is SGHTA and CDR2 is FQGTGA. The CDR3 is CASSRTSGLYNEQFF. DNA of the CDR3: TGTGCCAGCAGTCGGACTAGCGGGTTATACAATGAGCAGTTCTTC.

This chain joins TRBV5-1 and TRBJ1-5, with unresolved D. With 4 bases removed from V and 9 bases from J, the gap between germline ends came to 11 bases. The CDR3 spans 12 residues. Per germline, CDR1 SGHRS and CDR2 YFSETQ. In DNA, the CDR3 is TGCGCCAGCAGCCCCGGGGTAGGGCCCCAGCATTTT. It specifies CASSPGVGPQHF.

The chain carries TRBV7-9 and TRBJ2-7; a possible D gene is TRBD1 (6 bases). The CDR3 covers 17 residues. CDR1 and CDR2 from the germline V gene are SEHNR and FQNEAQ (reference sequence). V lost 1 base and J 3 bases, leaving 19 bases between the germline ends. CDR3 coding DNA: TGTGCCAGCAGCTTAGAGATCTTCGACAGGAATAACTACGAGCAGTACTTC. Translated: CASSLEIFDRNNYEQYF.

This chain joins TRBV7-2 and TRBJ2-7; D could derive from TRBD1 or TRBD2 (6 bases each). V was shortened by 4 bases and J by 7 bases, with 14 bases between the two germline ends. Germline V gives CDR1 SGHTA, CDR2 FQGNSA. The CDR3 consists of 13 residues. Here the CDR3 DNA reads TGTGCCAGCAGCTCCGTCCGAGGGGGGGAGCAGTACGTC. Its protein is CASSSVRGGEQYV.